What follows are 16 T cell receptor beta chains derived from one specimen sequenced in a study of blood T cell repertoires in COVID-19 (dated by TCRdb to the early 2020s). The library was produced with the immunoSEQ multiplex PCR assay. TCRdb holds this immuneACCESS table with in-frame rearrangements only. Some clones are missing; in checked studies, unresolved V genes explain under half, and the rest has no known cause. Counted in this sample were 180,000 or so clones; approximately 80% of them appeared once. The top ten clonotypes cover over 10% of the sample. Sequencing was done on a sample of PBMCs or T cells enriched from blood (not recorded which). All receptors derive from a woman between 55 and 75 years old who had recovered from COVID-19.

CDR3 sequence (DNA): TGTGCCAGCAGCGTCGCTAGCTTTAACGCCGGGGAGCTGTTTTTT. Its protein is CASSVASFNAGELFF. The J gene is TRBJ2-2, the V gene TRBV9, with D possibly TRBD2 on 5 matching bases. The CDR3 spans 15 residues. V dropped 2 bases and J dropped 6 bases, with 14 bases sitting between them. Germline assignment: CDR1 SGDLS and CDR2 YYNGEE.

The sample holds a few counts of this clone. V usage is TRBV9 and J usage is TRBJ2-2; possible D gene TRBD2, 5 bases. CDR1 and CDR2 from the germline V gene are SGDLS and YYNGEE. V was pared by 0 bases and J by 6 bases, with 9 bases between. The CDR3 covers 14 residues. The CDR3 sequence: CASSVATGSGELFF. CDR3 coding DNA: TGTGCCAGCAGCGTAGCTACGGGGTCCGGGGAGCTGTTTTTT.

The genes are TRBV11-2 and TRBJ2-3, with TRBD2 matching over 7 bases. Looked up from germline, CDR1 is SGHAT and CDR2 is FQNNGV. CDR3 length equals 17 residues. V gave up 4 bases and J gave up 0 bases; unmatched junction bases: 10. As DNA, the CDR3 is TGTGCCAGCAGCTCTAGACTAGCAGGAGCTAGCACAGATACGCAGTATTTT. Amino acid sequence: CASSSRLAGASTDTQYF.

This clone turned up a few times. The rearrangement links TRBV7-9 to TRBJ1-1, with 9 nucleotides matching TRBD1. V was clipped by 5 bases and J by 4 bases; unmatched bases: 8. CDR3 length: 15 residues. Germline V gene lookup returns CDR1 SEHNR and CDR2 FQNEAQ (reference sequence). CDR3 loop: CASSPGQGWATEAFF. The CDR3 DNA reads as TGTGCCAGCAGCCCCGGACAGGGGTGGGCCACTGAAGCTTTCTTT.

The chain is built from TRBV15 and TRBJ1-1; 8 bases match TRBD1. V shed 0 bases, J shed 8 bases, and the junction held 8 bases outside the gene matches. CDR1 LNHNV and CDR2 YYDKDF come from the germline V gene (reference sequence). This CDR3 is built from 15 residues. CDR3: CATSRDQGAKAEAFF. The CDR3 DNA follows: TGTGCCACCAGCAGAGATCAGGGGGCGAAGGCCGAAGCTTTCTTT.

The chain links TRBV12-3 or TRBV12-4 to TRBJ2-7; TRBD1 matches 7 bases. The CDR3 consists of 13 residues. Unmatched junction bases numbered 8, after V lost 8 bases and J lost 4 bases. The CDR3 nucleotides read TGTGCCAGCTCCTGGGACAGTATTTACGAGCAGTACTTC. Translating gives CASSWDSIYEQYF.

The genes are TRBV5-1 and TRBJ2-7; 7 positions match TRBD2. Trimming at V came to 4 bases and at J to 2 bases, leaving 9 bases not matched to a gene. Looked up from germline, CDR1 is SGHRS and CDR2 is YFSETQ. CDR3 length: 15 amino acids. The CDR3 nucleotides are TGCGCCAGCAGCCCATTGCCAGCGGGACCCTACGAGCAGTACTTC. Translated: CASSPLPAGPYEQYF.

The chain employs TRBV3-1 (or the pseudogene TRBV3-2) and TRBJ2-5; D is perhaps TRBD1 (6 bases). Deletions cut 8 bases from V and 1 base from J, with 17 bases between. The CDR3 spans 15 residues. The V gene's germline CDR1 is LGHDT and CDR2 YNNKEL (reference sequence). The chain's CDR3 is CASARQTGLQETQYF. In nucleotides, the CDR3 is TGTGCCAGCGCTAGACAGACAGGCCTCCAAGAGACCCAGTACTTC.

The chain links TRBV7-8 to TRBJ2-3; D gene ambiguous. The germline CDR1 and CDR2 sequences are SGHVS and FQNEAQ. V was shortened by 5 bases and J by 3 bases, with 9 bases between the two germline ends. This CDR3 has 13 amino acids. The CDR3 loop reads CASSPRWTDTQYF. The CDR3 region has the DNA TGTGCCAGCAGCCCACGGTGGACAGATACGCAGTATTTT.

The rearrangement uses TRBV9 and TRBJ1-1, with D perhaps TRBD1 (5 bases). V was clipped by 0 bases and J by 1 base, with 13 bases between them. The V gene's germline CDR1 is SGDLS and CDR2 YYNGEE. CDR3 length: 16 amino acids. In DNA, the CDR3 is TGTGCCAGCAGCGTAGGCTCAGGACACCCGAACACTGAAGCTTTCTTT. This encodes CASSVGSGHPNTEAFF.

The chain couples TRBV19 to TRBJ2-2; TRBD1 is a possible D gene (5 bases). Germline-derived CDR1 and CDR2 are LNHDA and SQIVND (reference sequence). V lost 7 bases and J lost 4, with 13 bases in between. The CDR3 contains 14 residues. The CDR3 is CASISAQGTGELFF. CDR3 in DNA: TGTGCCAGTATTTCGGCCCAGGGCACCGGGGAGCTGTTTTTT. The full variable domain, rest sourced from reference TRBV19 and TRBJ2-2, is DGGITQSPKYLFRKEGQNVTLSCEQNLNHDAMYWYRQDPGQGLRLIYYSQIVNDFQKGDIAEGYSVSREKKESFPLTVTSAQKNPTAFYLCASISAQGTGELFFGEGSRLTVL.

The table lists this clone with a few counts. The chain uses TRBV6-1 and TRBJ1-4, with D possibly TRBD1 on 6 matching bases. Germline CDR1 reads MNHNS; CDR2 reads SASEGT. V dropped 1 base and J dropped 8 bases, with 17 bases sitting between them. The CDR3 consists of 16 residues. Written as DNA, the CDR3 is TGTGCCAGCAGTGAAGGGGCAGGGGCGAGGTCAGAAAAACTGTTTTTT. This sequence encodes CASSEGAGARSEKLFF.

The genes are TRBV7-3 and TRBJ2-2; TRBD2 matches 7 bases. In germline, CDR1 is SGHTA, CDR2 FQGTGA. CDR3 length equals 15 residues. The V and J ends lost 4 bases and 1 base, in that order; junction bases with no gene match: 3. CDR3 DNA sequence: TGTGCCAGCAGCTGGGACTACGGGAACACCGGGGAGCTGTTTTTT. Translating it yields CASSWDYGNTGELFF.

The V call is TRBV4-1, the J call TRBJ1-1, with 9 bases identical to TRBD1. This CDR3 has 12 residues. J gave up 11 bases and V 4 bases, and 5 bases lay outside the gene matches. Per germline, CDR1 MGHRA and CDR2 YSYEKL. The CDR3 sequence is CASSPGQGEAFF. CDR3 coding DNA: TGCGCCAGCAGCCCGGGACAGGGAGAGGCTTTCTTT.

J is TRBJ1-6 and V is TRBV6-5; D possibly corresponds to TRBD1 (6 bases). The CDR3 extends over 15 amino acids. Deletions cut 7 bases from V and 15 bases from J, with 25 bases between. Germline CDR1 and CDR2: MNHEY and SVGAGI. The CDR3 protein is CASTTNGGARGNLHF. The CDR3 DNA follows: TGTGCCAGCACCACGAATGGGGGGGCGCGGGGAAACCTCCACTTT.

This clone has more than one count but fewer than ten. At one end the junction does not follow the germline gene, possibly because of a read error. The rearrangement joins TRBV6-5 to TRBJ2-7, with TRBD2 matching over 15 bases. CDR1 is MNHEY, CDR2 SVGAGI, per germline. CDR3 length: 12 amino acids. In DNA form, the CDR3 reads TGTGCCAGCGGACTAGCGGGAGGGCCTCTCGACTTC. Protein sequence: CASGLAGGPLDF.